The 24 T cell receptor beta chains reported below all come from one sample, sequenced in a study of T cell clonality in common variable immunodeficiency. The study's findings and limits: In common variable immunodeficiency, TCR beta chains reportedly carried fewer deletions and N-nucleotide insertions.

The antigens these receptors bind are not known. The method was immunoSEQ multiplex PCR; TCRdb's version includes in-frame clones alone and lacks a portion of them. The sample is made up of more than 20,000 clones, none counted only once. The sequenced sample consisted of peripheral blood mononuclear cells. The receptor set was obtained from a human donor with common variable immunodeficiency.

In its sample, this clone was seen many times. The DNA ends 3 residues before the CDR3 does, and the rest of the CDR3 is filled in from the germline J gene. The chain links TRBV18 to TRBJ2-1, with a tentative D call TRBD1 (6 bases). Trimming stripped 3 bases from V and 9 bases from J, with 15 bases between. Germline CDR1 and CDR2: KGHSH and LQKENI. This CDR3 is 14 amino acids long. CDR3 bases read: TGTGCCAGCTCACCCGGGACACCGAAGGGTGAG. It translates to CASSPGTPKGE. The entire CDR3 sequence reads CASSPGTPKGEQFF.

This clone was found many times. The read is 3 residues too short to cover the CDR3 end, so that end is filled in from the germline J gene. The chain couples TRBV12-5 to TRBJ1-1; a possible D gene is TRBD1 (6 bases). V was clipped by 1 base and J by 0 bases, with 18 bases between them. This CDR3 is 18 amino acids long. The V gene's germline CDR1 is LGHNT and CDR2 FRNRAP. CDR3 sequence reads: CASGLAPKAGEMNTEAFF. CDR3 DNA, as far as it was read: TGTGCTAGTGGTTTGGCCCCCAAGGCAGGGGAGATGAACACTGAA.

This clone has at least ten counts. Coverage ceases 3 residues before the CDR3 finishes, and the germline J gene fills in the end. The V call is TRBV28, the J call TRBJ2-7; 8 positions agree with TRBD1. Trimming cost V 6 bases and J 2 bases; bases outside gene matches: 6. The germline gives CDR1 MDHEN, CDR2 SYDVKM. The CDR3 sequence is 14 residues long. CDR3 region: CASREGTGPYEQYF. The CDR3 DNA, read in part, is TGTGCCAGCAGAGAAGGGACAGGACCCTACGAG.

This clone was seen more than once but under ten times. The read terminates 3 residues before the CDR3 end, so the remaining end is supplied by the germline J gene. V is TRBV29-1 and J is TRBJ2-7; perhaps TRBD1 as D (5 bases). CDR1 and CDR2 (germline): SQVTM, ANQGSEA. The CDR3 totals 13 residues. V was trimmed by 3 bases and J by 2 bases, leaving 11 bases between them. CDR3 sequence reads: CSVETDTTYEQYF. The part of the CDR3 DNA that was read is TGCAGCGTTGAGACAGATACAACCTACGAG.

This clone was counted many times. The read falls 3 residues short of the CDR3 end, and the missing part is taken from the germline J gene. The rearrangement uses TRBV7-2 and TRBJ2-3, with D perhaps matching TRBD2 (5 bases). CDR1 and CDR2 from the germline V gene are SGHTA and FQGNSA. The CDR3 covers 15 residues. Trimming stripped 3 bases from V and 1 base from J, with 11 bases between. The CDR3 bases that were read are TGTGCCAGCAGCTTCCCGACTAAACGCACAGATACG. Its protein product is CASSFPTKRTDT. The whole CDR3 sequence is CASSFPTKRTDTQYF.

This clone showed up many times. CDR3 DNA (partial): TGTGCCAGCAGTGGTGACAGGGTTAGCAATCAGCCC. Translating it yields CASSGDRVSNQP. The entire CDR3 protein reads CASSGDRVSNQPQHF. The V call is TRBV2, the J call TRBJ1-5; 7 bases align to TRBD1. The observed sequence ends 3 residues before the CDR3 terminus, with the missing tail filled in from the germline J gene. The V segment lost 4 bases and the J segment 0 bases; nucleotides outside the gene matches: 3. This CDR3 is 15 amino acids long. Germline loops: CDR1 SNHLY, CDR2 FYNNEI.

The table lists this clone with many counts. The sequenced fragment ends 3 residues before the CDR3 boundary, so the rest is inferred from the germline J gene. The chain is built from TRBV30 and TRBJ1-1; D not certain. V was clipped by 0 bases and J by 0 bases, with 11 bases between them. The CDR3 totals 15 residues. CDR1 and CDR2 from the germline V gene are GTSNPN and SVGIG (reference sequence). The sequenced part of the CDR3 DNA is TGTGCCTGGAGTGTGAGGGCTACCATGAACACTGAA. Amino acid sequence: CAWSVRATMNTE. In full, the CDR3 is CAWSVRATMNTEAFF.

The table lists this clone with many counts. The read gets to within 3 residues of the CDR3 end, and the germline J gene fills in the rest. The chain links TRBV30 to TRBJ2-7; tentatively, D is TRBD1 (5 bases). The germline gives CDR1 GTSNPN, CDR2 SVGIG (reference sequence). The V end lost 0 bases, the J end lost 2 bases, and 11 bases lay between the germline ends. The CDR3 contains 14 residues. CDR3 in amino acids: CAWSVTGQAYEQYF. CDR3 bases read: TGTGCCTGGAGTGTAACTGGACAAGCCTACGAG. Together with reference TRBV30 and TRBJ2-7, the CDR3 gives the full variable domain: SQTIHQWPATLVQPVGSPLSLECTVEGTSNPNLYWYRQAAGRGLQLLFYSVGIGQISSEVPQNLSASRPQDRQFILSSKKLLLSDSGFYLCAWSVTGQAYEQYFGPGTRLTVT.

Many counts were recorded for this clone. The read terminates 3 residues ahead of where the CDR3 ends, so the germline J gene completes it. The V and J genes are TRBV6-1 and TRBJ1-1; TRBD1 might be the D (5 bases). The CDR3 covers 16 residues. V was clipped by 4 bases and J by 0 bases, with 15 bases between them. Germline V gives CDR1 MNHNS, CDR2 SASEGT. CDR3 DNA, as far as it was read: TGTGCCAGCAGTGGCAGGGTTGGAATGATGAACACTGAA. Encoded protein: CASSGRVGMMNTE. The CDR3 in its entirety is CASSGRVGMMNTEAFF.

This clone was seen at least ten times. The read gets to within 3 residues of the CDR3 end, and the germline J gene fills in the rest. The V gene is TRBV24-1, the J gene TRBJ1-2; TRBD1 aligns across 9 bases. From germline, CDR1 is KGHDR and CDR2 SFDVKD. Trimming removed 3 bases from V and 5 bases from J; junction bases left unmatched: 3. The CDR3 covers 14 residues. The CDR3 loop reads CATSDPGQGYGYTF. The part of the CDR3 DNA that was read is TGTGCCACCAGTGATCCCGGACAGGGGTATGGC.

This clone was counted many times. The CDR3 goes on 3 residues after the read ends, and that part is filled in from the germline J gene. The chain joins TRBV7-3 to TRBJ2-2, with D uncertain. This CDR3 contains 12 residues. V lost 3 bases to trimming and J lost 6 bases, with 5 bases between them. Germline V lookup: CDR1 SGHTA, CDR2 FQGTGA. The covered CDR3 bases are TGTGCCAGCAGCTTTGGCTCCGGGGAG. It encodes CASSFGSGE. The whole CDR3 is CASSFGSGELFF.

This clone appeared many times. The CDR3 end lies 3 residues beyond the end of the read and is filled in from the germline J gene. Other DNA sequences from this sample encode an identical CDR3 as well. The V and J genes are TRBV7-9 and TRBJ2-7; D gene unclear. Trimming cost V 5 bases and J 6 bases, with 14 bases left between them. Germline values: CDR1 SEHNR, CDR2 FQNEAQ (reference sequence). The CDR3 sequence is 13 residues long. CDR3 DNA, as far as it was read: TGTGCCAGCAGCCGAGGTACCTCGCCCGAG. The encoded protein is CASSRGTSPE. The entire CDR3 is CASSRGTSPEQYF.

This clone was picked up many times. Incomplete CDR3 DNA: TGCGCCAGCACCCCCAATCCATTGGCAGGAGGAATCACAGATACG. As protein: CASTPNPLAGGITDT. The full CDR3 protein reads CASTPNPLAGGITDTQYF. The chain uses TRBV5-1 and TRBJ2-3; D is possibly TRBD2 (5 bases). The read terminates 3 residues before the CDR3 end, so the remaining end is supplied by the germline J gene. The length of the CDR3 is 18 residues. The germline V and J ends were trimmed by 6 bases and 2 bases, with 25 bases remaining between them. Germline V lookup: CDR1 SGHRS, CDR2 YFSETQ.

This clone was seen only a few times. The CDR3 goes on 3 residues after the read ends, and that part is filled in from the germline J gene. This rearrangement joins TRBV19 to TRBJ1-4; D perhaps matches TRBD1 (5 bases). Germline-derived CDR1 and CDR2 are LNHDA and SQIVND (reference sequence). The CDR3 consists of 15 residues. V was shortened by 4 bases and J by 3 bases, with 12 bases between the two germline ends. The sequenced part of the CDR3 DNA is TGTGCCAGTAGTAGAAGATGGGGGGCTAATGAAAAA. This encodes CASSRRWGANEK. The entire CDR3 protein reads CASSRRWGANEKLFF.

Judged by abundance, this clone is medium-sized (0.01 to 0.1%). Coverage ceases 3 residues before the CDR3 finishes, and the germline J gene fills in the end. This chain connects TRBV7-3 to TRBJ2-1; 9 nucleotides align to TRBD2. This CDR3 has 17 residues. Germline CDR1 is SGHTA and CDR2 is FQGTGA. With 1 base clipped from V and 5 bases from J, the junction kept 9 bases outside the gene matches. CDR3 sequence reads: CASSLKWSASGNNEQFF. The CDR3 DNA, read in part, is TGTGCCAGCAGCTTAAAGTGGTCGGCTAGCGGGAACAATGAG.

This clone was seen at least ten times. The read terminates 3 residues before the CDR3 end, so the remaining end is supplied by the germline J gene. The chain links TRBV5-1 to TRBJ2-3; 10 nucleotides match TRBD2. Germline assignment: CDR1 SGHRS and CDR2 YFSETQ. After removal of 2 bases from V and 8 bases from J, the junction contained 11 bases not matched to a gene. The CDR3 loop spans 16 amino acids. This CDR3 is CASSLEAGGPSGTQYF. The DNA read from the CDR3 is TGCGCCAGCAGCTTAGAAGCGGGAGGGCCAAGTGGTACG.

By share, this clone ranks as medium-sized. CDR3: CASSLASGRTEAFF. CDR3 DNA (partial): TGTGCCAGCAGCTTGGCCTCGGGGAGGACTGAA. The rearrangement links TRBV5-6 to TRBJ1-1; D call uncertain. The read halts 3 residues ahead of the CDR3 end, with the missing end drawn from the germline J gene. V was trimmed by 0 bases and J by 5 bases, leaving 11 bases between them. From germline, CDR1 is SGHDT and CDR2 YYEEEE. This CDR3 has 14 amino acids.

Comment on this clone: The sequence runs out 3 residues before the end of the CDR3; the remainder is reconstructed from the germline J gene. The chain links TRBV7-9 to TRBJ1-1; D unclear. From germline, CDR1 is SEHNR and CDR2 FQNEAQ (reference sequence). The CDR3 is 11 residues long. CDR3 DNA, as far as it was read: TGTGCCAGCAGCTTAGCGACAGAA. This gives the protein CASSLATE. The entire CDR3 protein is CASSLATEAFF.

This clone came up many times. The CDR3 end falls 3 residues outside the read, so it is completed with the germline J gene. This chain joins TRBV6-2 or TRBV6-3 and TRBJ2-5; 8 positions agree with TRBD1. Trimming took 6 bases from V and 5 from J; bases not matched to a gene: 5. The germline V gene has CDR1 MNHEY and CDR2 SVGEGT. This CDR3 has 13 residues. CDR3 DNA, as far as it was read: TGTGCCAGCAGATACAGGGGGACCGAGACC. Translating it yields CASRYRGTET. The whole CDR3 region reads CASRYRGTETQYF.

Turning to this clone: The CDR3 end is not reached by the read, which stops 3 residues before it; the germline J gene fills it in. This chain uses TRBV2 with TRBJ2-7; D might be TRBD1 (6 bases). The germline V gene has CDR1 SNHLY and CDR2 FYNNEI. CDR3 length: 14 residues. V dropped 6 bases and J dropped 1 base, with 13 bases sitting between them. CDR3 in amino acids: CASRLPGQSYEQYF. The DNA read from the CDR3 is TGTGCCAGCAGACTGCCGGGACAATCCTACGAG. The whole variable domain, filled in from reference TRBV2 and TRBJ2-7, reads EPEVTQTPSHQVTQMGQEVILRCVPISNHLYFYWYRQILGQKVEFLVSFYNNEISEKSEIFDDQFSVERPDGSNFTLKIRSTKLEDSAMYFCASRLPGQSYEQYFGPGTRLTVT.

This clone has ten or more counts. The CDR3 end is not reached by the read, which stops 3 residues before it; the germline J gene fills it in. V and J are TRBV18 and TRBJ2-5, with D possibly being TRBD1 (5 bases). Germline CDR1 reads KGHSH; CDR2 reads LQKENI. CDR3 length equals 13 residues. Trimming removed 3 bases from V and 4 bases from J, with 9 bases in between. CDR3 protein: CASSPRQLETQYF. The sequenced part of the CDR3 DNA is TGTGCCAGCTCACCGCGACAGTTAGAGACC.

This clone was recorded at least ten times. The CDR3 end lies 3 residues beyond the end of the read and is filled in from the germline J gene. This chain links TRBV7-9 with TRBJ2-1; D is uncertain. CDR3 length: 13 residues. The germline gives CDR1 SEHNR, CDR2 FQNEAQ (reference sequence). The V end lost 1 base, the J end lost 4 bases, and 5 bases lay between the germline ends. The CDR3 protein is CASSLGAYNEQFF. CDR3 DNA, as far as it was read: TGTGCCAGCAGCTTAGGAGCTTACAATGAG.

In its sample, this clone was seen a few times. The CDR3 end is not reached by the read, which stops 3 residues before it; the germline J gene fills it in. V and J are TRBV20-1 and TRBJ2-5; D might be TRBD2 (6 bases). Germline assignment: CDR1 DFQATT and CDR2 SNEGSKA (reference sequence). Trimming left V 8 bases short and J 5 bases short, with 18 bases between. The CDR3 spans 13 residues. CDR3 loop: CSSTIPGGETQYF. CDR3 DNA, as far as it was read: TGCAGTTCAACCATTCCCGGGGGTGAGACC.

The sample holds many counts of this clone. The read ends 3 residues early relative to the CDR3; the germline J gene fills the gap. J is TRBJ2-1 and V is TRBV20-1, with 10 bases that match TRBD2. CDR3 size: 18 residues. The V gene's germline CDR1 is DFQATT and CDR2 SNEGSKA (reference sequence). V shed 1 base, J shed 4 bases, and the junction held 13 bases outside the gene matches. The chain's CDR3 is CSARGSVSRTSGYNEQFF. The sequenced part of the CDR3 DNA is TGCAGTGCTAGAGGATCCGTATCGAGGACTAGCGGTTACAATGAG.